The clone carrying this TCR beta chain was seen only once. Antigen specificity is unknown. The sample comes from a study of cytomegalovirus exposure and HLA in healthy donors. Whole-study results and caveats: As a later analysis showed, several of the most significant clusters appeared to be linked to common viral pathogens.

PCR amplification relied on 60 Vbeta primers (plus 13 Jbeta primers). TCRdb keeps only in-frame clones here, not all; method: immunoSEQ multiplex PCR. The sample lists around 200,000 clones, roughly 79% occurring once. Germline CDR1 is SGHTA and CDR2 is FQGNSA. Germline trimming cut 4 bases from V and 10 bases from J; bases unmatched to any gene: 4. The CDR3 contains 14 residues. The sequencing input was PBMCs. The chain has TRBV7-2 and TRBJ2-1; 13 positions match TRBD2. The TCR comes from a woman aged 40 to 55 in good health and CMV-seronegative. This CDR3 reads CASSSTTSGGEQFF. The CDR3 DNA reads TGTGCCAGCAGCTCAACGACTAGCGGGGGGGAGCAGTTCTTC.